This T cell receptor (delta chain) comes out of a study of gamma-delta T cells after stem cell transplantation. V lost 3 bases to trimming and J lost 0 bases; unmatched junction nucleotides: 6. This CDR3 contains 15 residues. In germline, CDR1 is GEAIGNYY, CDR2 EKD. Sample share makes this clone medium-sized. TCRdb reran clone calling via CATT on the RT-PCR reads. Among about 2,400 delta-chain clones listed, 4.5% to 7% were seen once. This chain joins TRDV2 and TRDJ1, with TRDD3 identical over 7 bases. This TCR was recovered from a human donor. It is not recorded whose cells these are; they may come from a transplant donor. Sequencing was done on a sample of gamma-delta T cells. The CDR3 loop is CACDPWGPYTDKLIF. For the CDR3, the DNA is TGTGCCTGTGACCCCTGGGGGCCCTACACCGATAAACTCATCTTT.